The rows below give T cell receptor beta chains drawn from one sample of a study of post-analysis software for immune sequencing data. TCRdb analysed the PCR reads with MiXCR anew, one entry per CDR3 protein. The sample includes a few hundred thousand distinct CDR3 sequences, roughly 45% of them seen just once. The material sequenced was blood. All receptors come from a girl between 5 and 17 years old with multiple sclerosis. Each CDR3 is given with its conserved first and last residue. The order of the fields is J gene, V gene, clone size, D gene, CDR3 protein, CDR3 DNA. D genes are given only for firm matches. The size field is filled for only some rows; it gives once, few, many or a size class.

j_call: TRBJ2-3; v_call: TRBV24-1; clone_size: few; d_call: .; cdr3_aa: CATSRLDTQYF; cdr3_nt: TGTGCCACCAGTAGGTTGGATACGCAGTATTTT
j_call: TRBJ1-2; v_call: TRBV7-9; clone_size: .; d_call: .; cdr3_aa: CASSEGVPYGYTF; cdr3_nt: TGTGCCAGCAGCGAAGGGGTTCCCTATGGCTACACCTTC
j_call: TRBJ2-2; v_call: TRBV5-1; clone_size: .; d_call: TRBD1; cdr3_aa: CASSLGDRNTGERFF; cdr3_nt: TGCGCCAGCAGTTTGGGGGACAGGAACACCGGGGAGCGGTTTTTT
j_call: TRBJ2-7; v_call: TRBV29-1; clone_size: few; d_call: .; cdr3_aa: CSVERGSYEQYF; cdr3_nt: TGCAGCGTTGAGAGGGGTTCCTACGAGCAGTACTTC
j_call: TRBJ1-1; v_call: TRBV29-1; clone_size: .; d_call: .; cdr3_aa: CSPHEGRNTEAFF; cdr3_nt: TGCAGCCCCCACGAAGGGAGGAACACTGAAGCTTTCTTT
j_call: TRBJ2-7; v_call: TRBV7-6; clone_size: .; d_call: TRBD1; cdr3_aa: CASSPGQGPLEEQYF; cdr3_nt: TGTGCCAGCAGCCCCGGACAGGGACCCTTGGAGGAGCAGTACTTC
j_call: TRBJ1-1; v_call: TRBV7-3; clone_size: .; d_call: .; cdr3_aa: CASSLTPGTEAFF; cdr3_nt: TGTGCCAGCAGCTTAACGCCAGGTACTGAAGCTTTCTTT
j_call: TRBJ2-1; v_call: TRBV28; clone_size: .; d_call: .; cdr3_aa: CASSLGLASFNEQFF; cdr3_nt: TGTGCCAGCAGTTTAGGGCTAGCATCCTTTAATGAGCAGTTCTTC
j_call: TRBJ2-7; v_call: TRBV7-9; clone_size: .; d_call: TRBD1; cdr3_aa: CASSLRGQGVFSYEQYF; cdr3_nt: TGTGCCAGCAGCTTAAGGGGACAGGGGGTGTTCTCCTACGAGCAGTACTTC
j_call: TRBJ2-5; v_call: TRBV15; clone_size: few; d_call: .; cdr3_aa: CATSRDGGTETQYF; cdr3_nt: TGTGCCACCAGCAGAGATGGGGGGACAGAGACCCAGTACTTC
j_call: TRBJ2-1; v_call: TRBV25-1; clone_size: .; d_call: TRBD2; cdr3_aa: CASSDLGLAGVEEQFF; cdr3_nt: TGTGCCAGCAGTGATTTAGGGCTAGCGGGAGTGGAAGAGCAGTTCTTC
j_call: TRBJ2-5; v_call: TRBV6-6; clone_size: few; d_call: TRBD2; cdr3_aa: CASRKRGETQYF; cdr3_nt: TGTGCCAGCAGAAAGCGGGGAGAGACCCAGTACTTC
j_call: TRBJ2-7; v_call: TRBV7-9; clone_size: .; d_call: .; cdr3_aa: CASSHTRDEQYF; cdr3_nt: TGTGCCAGCAGCCACACCCGGGACGAGCAGTACTTC
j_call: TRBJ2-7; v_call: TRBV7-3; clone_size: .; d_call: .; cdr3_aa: CASSLRGDSGPYEQYF; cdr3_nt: TGTGCCAGCAGCTTAAGAGGGGACAGCGGGCCCTACGAGCAGTACTTC
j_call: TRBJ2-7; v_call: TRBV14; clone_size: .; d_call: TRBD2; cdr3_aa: CASSQGLALQYF; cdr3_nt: TGTGCCAGCAGCCAGGGACTAGCCCTGCAGTACTTC
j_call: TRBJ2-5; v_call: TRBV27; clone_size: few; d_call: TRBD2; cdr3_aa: CASSTTSGVMRETQYF; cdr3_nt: TGTGCCAGCAGTACGACTAGCGGGGTGATGCGAGAGACCCAGTACTTC
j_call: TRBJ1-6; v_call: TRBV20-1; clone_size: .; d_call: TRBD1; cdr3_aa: CSARGDRQGKASQLSSYNSPLHF; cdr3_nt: TGCAGTGCTAGAGGGGATCGACAGGGGAAAGCCTCCCAGTTGAGCTCCTATAATTCACCCCTCCACTTT
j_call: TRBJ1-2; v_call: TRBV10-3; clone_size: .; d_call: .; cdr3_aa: CAISEYSEANYGYTF; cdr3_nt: TGTGCCATCAGTGAGTACAGCGAGGCGAACTATGGCTACACCTTC
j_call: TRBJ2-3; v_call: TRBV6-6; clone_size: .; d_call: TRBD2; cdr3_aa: CASRGTSGSTDTQYF; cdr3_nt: TGTGCCAGCAGGGGGACTAGCGGAAGCACAGATACGCAGTATTTT
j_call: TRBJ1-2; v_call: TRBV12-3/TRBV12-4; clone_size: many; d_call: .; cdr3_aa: CASSLGYGYTF; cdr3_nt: TGTGCCAGCAGTTTGGGGTATGGCTACACCTTC
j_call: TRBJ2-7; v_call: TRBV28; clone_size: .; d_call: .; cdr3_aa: CATWGDRYEQYF; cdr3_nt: TGTGCCACATGGGGGGACAGATACGAGCAGTACTTC
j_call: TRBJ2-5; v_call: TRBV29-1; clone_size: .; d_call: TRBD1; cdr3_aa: CSVVLRGPRETQYF; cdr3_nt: TGCAGCGTTGTATTAAGGGGGCCCAGGGAGACCCAGTACTTC
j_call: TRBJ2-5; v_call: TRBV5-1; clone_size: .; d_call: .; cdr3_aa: CASSVSLRETQYF; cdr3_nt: TGCGCCAGCAGCGTAAGCCTAAGAGAGACCCAGTACTTC
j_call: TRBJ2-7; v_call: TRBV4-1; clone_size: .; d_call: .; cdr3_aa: CASSPLGREVYYEQYF; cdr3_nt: TGCGCCAGCAGCCCTTTAGGGCGGGAAGTTTACTACGAGCAGTACTTC
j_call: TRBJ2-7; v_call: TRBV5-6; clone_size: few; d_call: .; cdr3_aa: CASSLKDSLGSSYEQYF; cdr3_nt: TGTGCCAGCAGCTTAAAGGACAGTCTTGGGAGCTCCTACGAGCAGTACTTC
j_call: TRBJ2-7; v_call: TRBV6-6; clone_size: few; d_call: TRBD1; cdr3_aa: CASSSGQGLTYEQYF; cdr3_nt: TGTGCCAGCAGTAGCGGACAGGGGCTAACCTACGAGCAGTACTTC
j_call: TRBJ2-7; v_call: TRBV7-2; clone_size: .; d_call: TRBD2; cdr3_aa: CASSPSSGDSYEQYF; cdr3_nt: TGTGCCAGCAGTCCATCTAGCGGGGATTCCTACGAGCAGTACTTC
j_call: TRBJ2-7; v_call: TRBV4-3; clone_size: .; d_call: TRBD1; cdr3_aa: CASSPLWGTGLPEQYF; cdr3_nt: TGCGCCAGCAGCCCACTCTGGGGGACAGGGCTTCCCGAGCAGTACTTC
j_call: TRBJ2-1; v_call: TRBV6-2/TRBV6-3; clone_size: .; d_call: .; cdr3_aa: CASSYQTLLRTTQLDNEQFF; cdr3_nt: TGCGCCAGCAGTTACCAAACCTTACTCCGGACGACCCAACTTGACAATGAGCAGTTCTTC
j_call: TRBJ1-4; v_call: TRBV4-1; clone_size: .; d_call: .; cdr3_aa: CASSLADSFVHEKLFF; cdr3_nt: TGCGCCAGCAGCCTTGCCGACAGTTTTGTACACGAAAAACTGTTTTTT
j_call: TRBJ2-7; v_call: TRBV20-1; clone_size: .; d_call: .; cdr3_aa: CSARERLQGSYEQYF; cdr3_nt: TGCAGTGCTAGAGAGAGGCTCCAGGGCTCCTACGAGCAGTACTTC
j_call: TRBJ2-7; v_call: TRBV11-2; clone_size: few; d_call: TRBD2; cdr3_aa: CASSQSPWLSGIVEQYF; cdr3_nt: TGTGCCAGCAGTCAATCCCCCTGGCTTAGCGGGATAGTCGAGCAGTACTTC